The 13 T cell receptor beta chains listed next were all sequenced from one sample in a study of T cells in Graves' hyperthyroidism and ophthalmopathy. Amplified TCR beta CDR3 regions derived from RNA transcripts. HTBI primers were used for first-round RT-PCR of the TCR CDR3. TCRdb called the multiplex PCR reads again in MiXCR, with one record for every CDR3 protein. The table has fewer than 900,000 distinct CDR3 sequences, 18% seen once. The sample was blood. The receptors here all came from a woman aged 45-59 years with Graves' hyperthyroidism that later progressed to Graves' ophthalmopathy.

The chain has TRBV12-3 or TRBV12-4 and TRBJ1-2; 7 nucleotides line up with TRBD1. With 6 bases clipped from V and 2 bases from J, the junction kept 6 bases outside the gene matches. The CDR3 is made up of 14 amino acids. CDR3: CASSRQGQNYGYTF. CDR3 DNA: TGTGCCAGCAGCCGACAGGGACAGAACTATGGCTACACCTTC.

This clonotype was picked up many times. The chain joins TRBV20-1 to TRBJ2-5; 8 bases match TRBD2. Germline V CDR1 and CDR2: DFQATT, SNEGSKA (reference sequence). V trimming: 0 bases; J trimming: 5 bases; junction bases outside the gene matches: 11. The CDR3 has 16 residues. The CDR3 region has the DNA TGCAGTGCTAGAGATCGGATCGGGGGGGCGGTTGAGACCCAGTACTTC. The encoded protein is CSARDRIGGAVETQYF.

This clonotype was counted only a few times. A much larger clone is a single base away; this may be a read error. This chain links TRBV11-2 with TRBJ2-3, with no clear D. CDR1 is SGHAT, CDR2 FQNNGV, per germline. The V end lost 3 bases, the J end lost 0 bases, and 16 bases lay between the germline ends. The CDR3 is 17 residues long. The chain's CDR3 is CASSLNSGRASTDTQYF. The CDR3 region has the DNA TGTGCCAGCAGCTTGAATTCTGGACGGGCTAGCACAGATACGCAGTATTTT.

The chain combines TRBV7-9 with TRBJ2-7; 9 bases align to TRBD1. The germline gives CDR1 SEHNR, CDR2 FQNEAQ (reference sequence). Unmatched junction bases numbered 8, after V lost 1 base and J lost 1 base. The CDR3 contains 17 residues. The CDR3 DNA reads TGTGCCAGCAGCTTAGTGAGGGACAGGGTGGGGTCCTACGAGCAGTACTTC. Amino acid sequence: CASSLVRDRVGSYEQYF.

To note about this clonotype: Possible read error: a much larger clone is one base away. This chain joins TRBV5-1 and TRBJ2-7; the D gene could be TRBD1 or TRBD2 (5 bases each). The CDR3 loop spans 13 amino acids. Germline V CDR1 and CDR2: SGHRS, YFSETQ. The ends were cut back, 7 bases at V and 2 bases at J, with 13 bases in the middle. The CDR3 spells CASPRDGAYEQYF. The CDR3 nucleotides read TGCGCCAGCCCCCGGGACGGTGCCTACGAGCAGTACTTC.

CDR3 sequence: CSALAETGGVLNEQFF. As DNA, the CDR3 is TGCAGTGCCCTAGCCGAGACAGGGGGCGTGTTGAATGAGCAGTTCTTC. The J gene is TRBJ2-1, the V gene TRBV20-1; TRBD1 agrees at 10 bases. Germline V gene lookup returns CDR1 DFQATT and CDR2 SNEGSKA (reference sequence). V shed 6 bases, J shed 7 bases, and the junction held 15 bases outside the gene matches. CDR3 length equals 16 residues.

CDR3 DNA sequence: TGTGCCAGCAGCCCCCAGGCCGGGGCCACGGTAGCTTTCTTT. Amino acids: CASSPQAGATVAFF. The rearrangement uses TRBV7-3 and TRBJ1-1, with a possible D match to TRBD1 (5 bases). The CDR3 has 14 amino acids. From germline, CDR1 is SGHTA and CDR2 FQGTGA. V was clipped by 5 bases and J by 10 bases, with 20 bases between them.

The sample holds many counts of this clonotype. The chain recombines TRBV11-2 with TRBJ2-1; 8 bases fit TRBD1. The CDR3 has 16 residues. V lost 5 bases to trimming and J lost 0 bases; unmatched junction nucleotides: 6. CDR1 and CDR2 (germline): SGHAT, FQNNGV. Here the CDR3 DNA reads TGTGCCAGCAGCCCATACAGGGGGTTCTCCTACAATGAGCAGTTCTTC. Translated, it gives CASSPYRGFSYNEQFF.

V is TRBV28 and J is TRBJ1-2; D uncertain. CDR1 is MDHEN, CDR2 SYDVKM, per germline. V lost 8 bases to trimming and J lost 3 bases, with 13 bases between them. This CDR3 has 13 residues. CDR3 protein: CASQTRADYGYTF. For the CDR3, the DNA is TGTGCCAGCCAAACACGGGCGGACTATGGCTACACCTTC.

Many counts were recorded for this clonotype. The chain joins TRBV7-8 to TRBJ1-2, with 12 bases that match TRBD1. Germline trimming cut 4 bases from V and 5 bases from J; bases unmatched to any gene: 11. CDR1 and CDR2 (germline): SGHVS, FQNEAQ. The CDR3 is 17 residues long. CDR3 loop: CASSSRDRGRGAYGYTF. The CDR3 DNA is TGTGCCAGCAGCTCCCGGGACAGGGGGCGGGGGGCTTATGGCTACACCTTC.

The chain combines TRBV5-1 with TRBJ1-6; D perhaps matches TRBD1 (5 bases). The V end was cut by 0 bases, the J end by 9 bases, with 16 bases between. Germline V lookup: CDR1 SGHRS, CDR2 YFSETQ. The CDR3 is 16 residues long. The CDR3 bases are TGCGCCAGCAGCTTGGAAGGAGGGGACCGTGTTTCACCCCTCCACTTT. Amino acid sequence: CASSLEGGDRVSPLHF.

This clonotype was counted ten times or more. The V gene is TRBV2, the J gene TRBJ2-5, with D perhaps matching TRBD1 (6 bases). This CDR3 has 13 amino acids. CDR1 SNHLY and CDR2 FYNNEI come from the germline V gene. V was clipped by 8 bases and J by 2 bases, with 12 bases between them. CDR3 sequence: CASLKDRQETQYF. In DNA form, the CDR3 reads TGTGCCAGCTTAAAGGACAGACAAGAGACCCAGTACTTC.

The sample holds a few counts of this clonotype. The CDR3 sequence: CASSSPGLAGASSYNEQFF. The CDR3 DNA sequence: TGTGCCAGCAGTTCCCCGGGACTAGCGGGGGCCAGCTCCTACAATGAGCAGTTCTTC. This sequence joins TRBV6-1 and TRBJ2-1; 14 positions match TRBD2. There are 19 residues in the CDR3. Per germline, CDR1 MNHNS and CDR2 SASEGT. Trimming took 5 bases from V and 0 from J; bases not matched to a gene: 9.